This paragraph reports one TCR beta chain. Its antigen remains unidentified. The data stem from a study of blood T cells in healthy people across ages. Study results and caveats: PBMCs went unsorted, and a conclusive naive versus antigen-experienced comparison was therefore prevented.

The CDR3 runs to 14 residues. V was cut by 0 bases and J by 6 bases, with 14 bases left in between. Germline V gene sequence: CDR1 DFQATT, CDR2 SNEGSKA (reference sequence). The second PCR ran about 6 to 12 cycles with a sample-barcoded 5' primer and J-beta primers. TCRdb reprocessed the 5' RACE reads via MiXCR and lists one record per CDR3 protein. In the table there are approximately 1,700,000 distinct CDR3 sequences, around 40% of which are singletons. The sample consisted of blood. The sequence was collected from a human donor in good health. V usage is TRBV20-1 and J usage is TRBJ1-2; D not certain. The chain's CDR3 is CSARDDWVAHGYTF. CDR3 sequence (DNA): TGCAGTGCTAGAGATGATTGGGTAGCCCATGGCTACACCTTC.